These 21 T cell receptor beta chains share one sample of origin, sequenced in a study of control samples from healthy donors and cancer patients. TCRdb's table, derived via immunoSEQ multiplex PCR, lists solely in-frame clones and lacks some. Among under 150,000 clones listed, approximately 88% were seen once. The sequencing sample was made of blood. The receptor source for this set is a man in his forties in good health.

The chain joins TRBV3-1 (or the pseudogene TRBV3-2) to TRBJ1-2, with D unresolved. The CDR3 runs to 14 residues. Germline CDR1 LGHDT, CDR2 YNNKEL (reference sequence). V lost 1 base and J 6 bases, leaving 12 bases between the germline ends. The CDR3 region is CASSQVSVNNGYTF. CDR3 coding DNA: TGTGCCAGCAGCCAAGTGTCGGTTAATAATGGCTACACCTTC.

This chain joins TRBV13 and TRBJ1-1; D uncertain. Germline assignment: CDR1 PRHDT and CDR2 FYEKMQ (reference sequence). V lost 5 bases and J 2 bases, leaving 15 bases between the germline ends. CDR3 size: 15 residues. The CDR3: CASSKNVLGNTEAFF. DNA of the CDR3: TGTGCCAGCAGCAAGAATGTCCTGGGAAACACTGAAGCTTTCTTT.

The chain carries TRBV9 and TRBJ2-1; 11 bases agree with TRBD1. Germline CDR1 and CDR2: SGDLS and YYNGEE. The CDR3 covers 15 residues. Germline trimming cut 3 bases from V and 8 bases from J; bases unmatched to any gene: 7. The CDR3 bases are TGTGCCAGCAGCGCTCCGGGACAGGGGGTGTATGAGCAGTTCTTC. As protein: CASSAPGQGVYEQFF.

V usage is TRBV6-9 and J usage is TRBJ1-4; D might be TRBD1 (5 bases). Trimming took 1 base from V and 5 from J, leaving 14 bases between them. CDR3 size: 16 residues. Germline V gene sequence: CDR1 MNHGY, CDR2 SVAAGI. The CDR3 loop reads CASSYCYNRRNEKLFF. The CDR3 DNA is TGTGCCAGCAGTTATTGTTATAACAGGAGAAATGAAAAACTGTTTTTT.

The chain carries TRBV2 and TRBJ1-5, with D possibly TRBD1 on 6 matching bases. Germline CDR1 and CDR2: SNHLY and FYNNEI. The CDR3 sequence is 14 residues long. Trimming took 8 bases from V and 0 from J, leaving 11 bases between them. CDR3 sequence: CASLGQYSNQPQHF. As DNA, the CDR3 is TGTGCCAGCCTTGGACAGTATAGCAATCAGCCCCAGCATTTT.

The gene calls are TRBV6-2 or TRBV6-3 and TRBJ1-2; TRBD1 matches at 8 bases. The CDR3 runs to 13 residues. Germline loops: CDR1 MNHEY, CDR2 SVGEGT. The J segment lost 4 bases and the V segment lost 4 bases, leaving 2 bases of the junction unmatched. The CDR3 DNA is TGTGCCAGCAGTTTGGGACAGGCCTATGGCTACACCTTC. Encoded protein: CASSLGQAYGYTF.

The chain combines TRBV5-1 with TRBJ2-6; 10 bases map to TRBD2. This CDR3 has 16 residues. Germline V gene lookup returns CDR1 SGHRS and CDR2 YFSETQ. V shed 0 bases, J shed 4 bases, and the junction held 1 base outside the gene matches. The CDR3, as DNA: TGCGCCAGCAGCTTGGGACTAGCGGGCGGGGCCAACGTCCTGACTTTC. This encodes CASSLGLAGGANVLTF.

The CDR3 here is CASSVGRLWDIQYF. The CDR3 DNA sequence: TGTGCCAGCAGCGTAGGAAGGCTCTGGGACATTCAGTACTTC. The chain joins TRBV9 to TRBJ2-4; D not certain. Trimming left V 0 bases short and J 8 bases short, with 12 bases between. The CDR3 is 14 amino acids. Looked up from germline, CDR1 is SGDLS and CDR2 is YYNGEE.

The CDR3 here is CASSSHRPETEAFF. Written as DNA, the CDR3 is TGTGCCAGCAGTTCTCACAGACCTGAAACTGAAGCTTTCTTT. This chain connects TRBV27 to TRBJ1-1; no clear D. Germline values: CDR1 MNHEY, CDR2 SMNVEV (reference sequence). The CDR3 runs to 14 residues. V lost 4 bases, J lost 5 bases, and 14 bases lay in between.

The V call is TRBV4-3, the J call TRBJ2-3, with 11 bases identical to TRBD1. CDR1 and CDR2 from the germline V gene are LGHNA and YSLEER. With V trimmed by 3 bases and J by 5 bases, 10 bases remained unmatched. The CDR3 spans 17 residues. The CDR3 region is CASSQGMDRGQGDTQYF. CDR3 coding DNA: TGCGCCAGCAGCCAGGGAATGGACAGGGGGCAGGGAGATACGCAGTATTTT.

This clone was observed a few times. The chain employs TRBV30 and TRBJ1-3; D uncertain. The V gene lost 0 bases and the J gene lost 0 bases, with 6 bases spanning the gap. The length of the CDR3 is 14 residues. Germline CDR1 reads GTSNPN; CDR2 reads SVGIG (reference sequence). The DNA for the CDR3 is TGTGCCTGGAGTGTACTGAACTCTGGAAACACCATATATTTT. This codes for CAWSVLNSGNTIYF. The variable domain in full, with the rest retrieved from reference TRBV30 and TRBJ1-3, is SQTIHQWPATLVQPVGSPLSLECTVEGTSNPNLYWYRQAAGRGLQLLFYSVGIGQISSEVPQNLSASRPQDRQFILSSKKLLLSDSGFYLCAWSVLNSGNTIYFGEGSWLTVV.

J is TRBJ1-5 and V is TRBV27; D gene ambiguous. Germline V gene sequence: CDR1 MNHEY, CDR2 SMNVEV (reference sequence). The CDR3 runs 13 residues. V lost 2 bases and J lost 4, with 6 bases in between. This chain's CDR3 is CASSLTVNQPQHF. In DNA form, the CDR3 reads TGTGCCAGCAGTTTAACGGTGAATCAGCCCCAGCATTTT.

The genes are TRBV27 and TRBJ1-1; D uncertain. CDR1 MNHEY and CDR2 SMNVEV come from the germline V gene (reference sequence). V was shortened by 4 bases and J by 1 base, with 16 bases between the two germline ends. This CDR3 has 16 amino acids. In nucleotides, the CDR3 is TGTGCCAGCAGTTACCCCGATCAAACACGGAACACTGAAGCTTTCTTT. Protein product: CASSYPDQTRNTEAFF.

V usage is TRBV29-1 and J usage is TRBJ2-7; D unresolved. The CDR3 is made up of 10 amino acids. With 4 bases removed from V and 3 bases from J, the gap between germline ends came to 4 bases. The germline V gene encodes CDR1 SQVTM and CDR2 ANQGSEA. The CDR3: CSVVDYEQYF. Written as DNA, the CDR3 is TGCAGCGTTGTAGACTACGAGCAGTACTTC.

The rearrangement joins TRBV5-4 to TRBJ1-2; 8 nucleotides line up with TRBD1. The CDR3 extends over 15 amino acids. Trimming removed 0 bases from V and 3 bases from J; junction bases left unmatched: 4. Germline V lookup: CDR1 SGHNT, CDR2 YYREEE (reference sequence). DNA of the CDR3: TGTGCCAGCAGCTTGGGCGGACAGGGAGACTATGGCTACACCTTC. This sequence encodes CASSLGGQGDYGYTF.

The gene calls are TRBV7-9 and TRBJ1-3; possible D gene TRBD1, 6 bases. Deletions cut 1 base from V and 0 bases from J, with 10 bases between. The CDR3 contains 16 residues. Germline CDR1 is SEHNR and CDR2 is FQNEAQ (reference sequence). The CDR3, as DNA: TGTGCCAGCAGCTTAGTGGGAGGGGGCTCTGGAAACACCATATATTTT. Translation: CASSLVGGGSGNTIYF.

The chain links TRBV18 to TRBJ1-5; 7 nucleotides match TRBD1. CDR1 is KGHSH, CDR2 LQKENI, per germline. This CDR3 contains 16 residues. V shed 3 bases and J 0 bases; nucleotides not matched to a gene: 5. The CDR3 sequence is CASSPRDSDSNQPQHF. DNA for the CDR3: TGTGCCAGCTCACCCCGGGACAGCGATAGCAATCAGCCCCAGCATTTT.

CDR3 amino acids: CAWISKGSGANVLTF. CDR3 in DNA: TGTGCCTGGATAAGTAAGGGGTCTGGGGCCAACGTCCTGACTTTC. The chain couples TRBV30 to TRBJ2-6, with D tentatively TRBD1 (5 bases). This CDR3 is built from 15 residues. Germline-derived CDR1 and CDR2 are GTSNPN and SVGIG (reference sequence). The V gene lost 4 bases and the J gene lost 1 base, with 11 bases spanning the gap.

This clone was seen more than once but under ten times. This chain uses TRBV5-1 with TRBJ1-2, with D possibly being TRBD1 (5 bases). CDR1 is SGHRS, CDR2 YFSETQ, per germline. Trimming took 4 bases from V and 3 from J, leaving 13 bases between them. CDR3 length: 14 residues. The CDR3 DNA reads TGCGCCAGCAGCGGGCGCGGGGGGGACTATGGCTACACCTTC. Its protein is CASSGRGGDYGYTF.

Only a few counts were recorded for this clone. The chain is built from TRBV4-2 and TRBJ2-2; no clear D. Germline V lookup: CDR1 LGHNA, CDR2 YNFKEQ. V shed 0 bases and J shed 5 bases, with 7 bases lying between them. This CDR3 contains 14 residues. CDR3 loop: CASSQDSRTGELFF. Written as DNA, the CDR3 is TGTGCCAGCAGCCAAGATTCCCGAACCGGGGAGCTGTTTTTT.

V and J are TRBV30 and TRBJ2-6; D gene unclear. V gave up 3 bases and J gave up 0 bases, with 3 bases separating them. Per the germline V gene, CDR1 is GTSNPN and CDR2 is SVGIG (reference sequence). The CDR3 extends over 13 amino acids. The CDR3 sequence is CAWRISGANVLTF. CDR3 DNA sequence: TGTGCCTGGAGAATCTCTGGGGCCAACGTCCTGACTTTC. The full variable domain, in which reference TRBV30 and TRBJ2-6 provide the parts outside the CDR3, is SQTIHQWPATLVQPVGSPLSLECTVEGTSNPNLYWYRQAAGRGLQLLFYSVGIGQISSEVPQNLSASRPQDRQFILSSKKLLLSDSGFYLCAWRISGANVLTFGAGSRLTVL.